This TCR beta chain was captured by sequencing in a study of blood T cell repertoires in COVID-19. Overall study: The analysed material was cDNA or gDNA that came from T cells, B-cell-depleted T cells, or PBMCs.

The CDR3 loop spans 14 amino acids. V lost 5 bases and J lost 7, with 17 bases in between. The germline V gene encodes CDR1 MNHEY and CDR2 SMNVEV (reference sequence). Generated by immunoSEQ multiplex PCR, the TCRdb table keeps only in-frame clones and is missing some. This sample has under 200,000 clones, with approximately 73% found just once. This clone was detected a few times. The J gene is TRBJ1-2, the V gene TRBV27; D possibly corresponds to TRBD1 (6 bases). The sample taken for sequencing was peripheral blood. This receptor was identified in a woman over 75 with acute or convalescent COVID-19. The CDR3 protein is CASSDIGQFSGYTF. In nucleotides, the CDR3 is TGTGCCAGCAGTGACATCGGACAGTTCTCTGGCTACACCTTC.